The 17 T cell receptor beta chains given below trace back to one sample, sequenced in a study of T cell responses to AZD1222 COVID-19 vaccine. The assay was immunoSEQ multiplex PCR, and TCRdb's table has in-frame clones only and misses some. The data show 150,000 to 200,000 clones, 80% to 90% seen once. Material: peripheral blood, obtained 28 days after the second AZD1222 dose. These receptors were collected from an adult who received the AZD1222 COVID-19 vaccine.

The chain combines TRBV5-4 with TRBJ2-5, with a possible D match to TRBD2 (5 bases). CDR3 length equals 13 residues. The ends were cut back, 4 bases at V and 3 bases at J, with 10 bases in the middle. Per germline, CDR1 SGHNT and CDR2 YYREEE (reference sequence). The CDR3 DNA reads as TGTGCCAGCAGCGATAAGAGGGAAGAGACCCAGTACTTC. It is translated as CASSDKREETQYF.

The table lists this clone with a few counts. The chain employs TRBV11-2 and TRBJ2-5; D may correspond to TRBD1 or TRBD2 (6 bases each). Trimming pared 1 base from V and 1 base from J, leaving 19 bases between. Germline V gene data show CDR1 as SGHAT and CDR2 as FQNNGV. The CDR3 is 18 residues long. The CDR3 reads CASSLAGGTGAAQETQYF. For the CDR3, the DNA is TGTGCCAGCAGCTTAGCTGGGGGTACGGGGGCCGCCCAAGAGACCCAGTACTTC.

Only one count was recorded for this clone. CDR3 DNA: TGTGCCAGTAGTGCTACCGGGACAGGGGATGAAAAACTGTTTTTT. It codes for CASSATGTGDEKLFF. This sequence joins TRBV19 and TRBJ1-4, with 10 positions matching TRBD1. Looked up from germline, CDR1 is LNHDA and CDR2 is SQIVND (reference sequence). This CDR3 is built from 15 residues. The trim removed 5 bases at V and 6 bases at J, leaving 6 bases unmatched.

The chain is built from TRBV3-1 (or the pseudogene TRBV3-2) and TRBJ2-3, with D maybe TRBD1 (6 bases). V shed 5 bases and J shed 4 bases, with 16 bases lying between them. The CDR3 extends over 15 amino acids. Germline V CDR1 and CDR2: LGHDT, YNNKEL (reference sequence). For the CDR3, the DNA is TGTGCCAGCAGCGCCCCCGTGGGGGCCGCAGATACGCAGTATTTT. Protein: CASSAPVGAADTQYF.

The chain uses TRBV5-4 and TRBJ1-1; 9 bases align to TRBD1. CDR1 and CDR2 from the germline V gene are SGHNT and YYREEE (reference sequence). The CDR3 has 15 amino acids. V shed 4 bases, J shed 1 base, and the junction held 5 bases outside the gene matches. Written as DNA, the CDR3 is TGTGCCAGCAGCGGGAAGGACAGGGGGAACACTGAAGCTTTCTTT. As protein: CASSGKDRGNTEAFF.

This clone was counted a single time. The DNA of the CDR3 is TGCGCCAGCAGCTTGGGACAAAATAGCAATCAGCCCCAGCATTTT. The encoded protein is CASSLGQNSNQPQHF. The J gene is TRBJ1-5, the V gene TRBV5-1, with D unclear. V gave up 0 bases and J gave up 0 bases, with 7 bases separating them. The CDR3 has 15 amino acids. Germline V gene data show CDR1 as SGHRS and CDR2 as YFSETQ.

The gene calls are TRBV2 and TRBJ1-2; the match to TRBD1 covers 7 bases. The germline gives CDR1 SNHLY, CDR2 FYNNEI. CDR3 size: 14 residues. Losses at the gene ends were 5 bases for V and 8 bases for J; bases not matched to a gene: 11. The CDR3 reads CASSFSRTGGGYTF. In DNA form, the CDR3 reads TGTGCCAGCAGTTTTTCGAGGACAGGAGGAGGCTACACCTTC.

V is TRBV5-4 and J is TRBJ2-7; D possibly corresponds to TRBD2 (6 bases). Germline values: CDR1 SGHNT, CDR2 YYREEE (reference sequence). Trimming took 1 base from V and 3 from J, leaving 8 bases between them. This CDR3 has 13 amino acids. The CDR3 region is CASSLLEGYEQYF. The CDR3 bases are TGTGCCAGCAGCTTGTTGGAGGGCTACGAGCAGTACTTC.

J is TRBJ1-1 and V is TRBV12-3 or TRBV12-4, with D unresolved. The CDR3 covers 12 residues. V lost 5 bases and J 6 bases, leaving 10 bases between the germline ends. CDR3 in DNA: TGTGCCAGCAGTCGCCGTGGGGCTGAAGCTTTCTTT. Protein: CASSRRGAEAFF.

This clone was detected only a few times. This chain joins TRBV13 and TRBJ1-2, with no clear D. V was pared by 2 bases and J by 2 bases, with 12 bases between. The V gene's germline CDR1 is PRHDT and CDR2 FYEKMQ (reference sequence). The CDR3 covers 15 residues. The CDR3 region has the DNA TGTGCCAGCAGCTTAAGGCTGGGCAGAAACTATGGCTACACCTTC. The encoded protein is CASSLRLGRNYGYTF.

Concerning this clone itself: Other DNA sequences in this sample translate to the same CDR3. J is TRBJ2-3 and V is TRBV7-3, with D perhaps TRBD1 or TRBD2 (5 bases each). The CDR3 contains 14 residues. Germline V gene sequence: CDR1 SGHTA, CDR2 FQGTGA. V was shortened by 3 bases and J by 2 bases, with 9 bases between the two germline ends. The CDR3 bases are TGTGCCAGCAGCTTGGGACGGTCCACAGATACGCAGTATTTT. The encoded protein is CASSLGRSTDTQYF.

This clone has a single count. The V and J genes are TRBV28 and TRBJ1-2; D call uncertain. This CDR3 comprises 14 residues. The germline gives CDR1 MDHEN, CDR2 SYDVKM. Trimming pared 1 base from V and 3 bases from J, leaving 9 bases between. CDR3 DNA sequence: TGTGCCAGCAGTTTATCTTGGGATCACTATGGCTACACCTTC. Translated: CASSLSWDHYGYTF.

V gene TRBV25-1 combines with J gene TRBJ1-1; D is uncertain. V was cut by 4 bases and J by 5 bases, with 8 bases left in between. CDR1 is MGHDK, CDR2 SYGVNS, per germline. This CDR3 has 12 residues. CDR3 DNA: TGTGCCAGCAGTGGAGGTTGGACTGAAGCTTTCTTT. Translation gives CASSGGWTEAFF. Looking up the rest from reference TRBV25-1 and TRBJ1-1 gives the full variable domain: EADIYQTPRYLVIGTGKKITLECSQTMGHDKMYWYQQDPGMELHLIHYSYGVNSTEKGDLSSESTVSRIRTEHFPLTLESARPSHTSQYLCASSGGWTEAFFGQGTRLTVV.

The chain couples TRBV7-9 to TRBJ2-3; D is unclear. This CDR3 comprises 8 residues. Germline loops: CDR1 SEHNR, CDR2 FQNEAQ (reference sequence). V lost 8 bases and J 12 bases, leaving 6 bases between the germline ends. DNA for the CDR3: TGTGCCAGCTCCCCACAGTATTTT. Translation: CASSPQYF.

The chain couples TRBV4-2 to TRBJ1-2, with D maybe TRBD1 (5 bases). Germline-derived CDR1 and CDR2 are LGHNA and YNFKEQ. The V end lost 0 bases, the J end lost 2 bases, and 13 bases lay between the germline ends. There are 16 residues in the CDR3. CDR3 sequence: CASSQDRGVGNYGYTF. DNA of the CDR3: TGTGCCAGCAGCCAAGATAGGGGAGTCGGAAACTATGGCTACACCTTC.

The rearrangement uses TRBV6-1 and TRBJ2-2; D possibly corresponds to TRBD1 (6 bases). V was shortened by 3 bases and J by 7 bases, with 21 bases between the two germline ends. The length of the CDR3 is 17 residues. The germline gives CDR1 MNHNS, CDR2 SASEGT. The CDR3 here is CASSEKGLGAGIGELFF. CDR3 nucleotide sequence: TGTGCCAGCAGTGAGAAGGGTCTGGGGGCAGGGATCGGGGAGCTGTTTTTT.

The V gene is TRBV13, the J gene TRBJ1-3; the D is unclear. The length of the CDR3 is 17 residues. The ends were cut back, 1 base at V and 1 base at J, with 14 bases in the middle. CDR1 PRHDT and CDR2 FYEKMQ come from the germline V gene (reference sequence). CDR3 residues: CASSLVEVTASGNTIYF. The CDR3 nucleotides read TGTGCCAGCAGCTTAGTCGAAGTAACAGCGTCTGGAAACACCATATATTTT.